This T cell receptor beta chain is drawn from a study of T cells in localized non-small cell lung cancer (dated by TCRdb to the early 2020s). General notes on the study: The study analyzed T cell repertoires of 200 to 300 early-stage NSCLC patients, comparing tumors and uninvolved tumor-adjacent lungs. The cohort consisted of 236 treatment-naive NSCLC patients whose localized lung tumors had been resected. A mean age of around 69 years was recorded for the NSCLC patients, of whom under 150 were male and about 100 were female.

At diagnosis, peripheral blood, uninvolved tumor-adjacent lung and tumor were collected and were preserved as a mix of fresh-frozen and FFPE material. V and J lose 0 bases and 4 bases, and a span of 18 bases separates them. In the germline V gene, CDR1 corresponds to SGHVS and CDR2 to FNYEAQ. CDR3 length: 17 amino acids, cysteine to phenylalanine. Only CDR3 DNA is held: 51 bases, read in frame from base 1. Beyond this particular receptor, the publication reports: Longer overall survival was associated with higher blood T cell density, whereas shorter survival was associated with higher adjacent-lung clonality. Uninvolved tumor-adjacent lung showed the highest T cell clonality, higher than tumor, which suggests more focused antigenic responses in the uninvolved tumor-adjacent lung. Because the study design was exploratory, TCR variables were selected using unadjusted p-values without false-discovery rate correction. A median of roughly 50 of the top 100 tumor clones turned up in the paired uninvolved adjacent lung, and about 28 of those clones also ranked among the top 100 of that same adjacent lung. Multi-region tumor sequencing was not performed, so intratumor heterogeneity could not be excluded.

The immunoSEQ Assay was used to sequence TCR beta CDR3 regions from DNA. Per the source publication's procedure: To compute T cell density, TCR beta template counts were normalized to usable DNA, which was estimated by amplifying housekeeping genes. Richness was estimated with the preseqR package, extrapolating to 400,000 templates for PBMC samples and 120,000 templates for tissue samples. Clonality was defined by subtracting Pielou's evenness from one. Tissue-enriched TCRs were identified through differential abundance testing performed on productive amino-acid clonotypes, with a minimum total count of 5 and an alpha of 0.1. The Jaccard Index and the Morisita Overlap Index were used to measure how much the repertoires overlapped between compartments. GLIPH grouped TCR beta CDR3s together with public tetramer-defined viral CDR3s, and a viral motif had to include at least three viral sequences and also show V-gene enrichment. Sourced from immuneACCESS, this table was stored by TCRdb with only in-frame sequences that have V and J called. A share of the clones is absent; for the studies checked, an unresolved V gene accounts for under half, and the remainder has no known explanation. The DNA was the basis for D and trimming; V, J and clone size are from that table. This sample holds about 11,000 clones; about 29% were observed only once. In total, the top ten clones hold roughly 5.2% of the sample.

This clone occurred a few times. This clone's antigen is unknown. The record has no base qualities; no much larger clone is one base away. The receptor comes from a man between 40 and 69 years old with stage I lung adenocarcinoma. Sequencing was performed on lung tumor tissue, taken before any cancer treatment. Recombination joined TRBV7-6 with TRBJ1-1; 5 matching bases give a weak D call of TRBD1. The CDR3 region reads CASSLAHGAHVLTEAFF. The DNA sequence is TGTGCCAGCAGCTTAGCGCATGGGGCGCATGTACTCACTGAAGCTTTCTTT. The CDR3 plus the reference TRBV7-6 and TRBJ1-1 genes for the other parts give the full variable domain: GAGVSQSPRYKVTKRGQDVALRCDPISGHVSLYWYRQALGQGPEFLTYFNYEAQQDKSGLPNDRFSAERPEGSISTLTIQRTEQRDSAMYRCASSLAHGAHVLTEAFFGQGTRLTVV.